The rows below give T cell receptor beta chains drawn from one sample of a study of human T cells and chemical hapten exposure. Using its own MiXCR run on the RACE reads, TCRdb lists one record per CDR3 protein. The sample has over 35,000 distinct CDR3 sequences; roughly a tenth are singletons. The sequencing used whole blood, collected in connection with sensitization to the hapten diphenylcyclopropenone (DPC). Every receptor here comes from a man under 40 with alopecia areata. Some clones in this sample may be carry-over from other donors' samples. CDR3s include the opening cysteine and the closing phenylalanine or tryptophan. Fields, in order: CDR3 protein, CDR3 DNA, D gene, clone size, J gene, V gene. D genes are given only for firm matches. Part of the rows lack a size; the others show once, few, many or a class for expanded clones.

CDR3 protein: CASMRGLADEQFF
CDR3 DNA: TGTGCCAGCATGAGGGGACTCGCCGATGAGCAGTTCTTC
D gene: NA
clone size: few
J gene: TRBJ2-1
V gene: TRBV2

CDR3 protein: CASSPIGEDQPQHF
CDR3 DNA: TGTGCCAGCTCACCAATCGGGGAGGATCAGCCCCAGCATTTT
D gene: NA
clone size: NA
J gene: TRBJ1-5
V gene: TRBV18

CDR3 protein: CASSLTDRGYTF
CDR3 DNA: TGTGCCAGCAGCCTGACAGATCGCGGCTACACCTTC
D gene: NA
clone size: NA
J gene: TRBJ1-2
V gene: TRBV28

CDR3 protein: CASSLGDRPPYEQYF
CDR3 DNA: TGTGCCAGCAGCCTAGGCGACAGACCCCCCTACGAGCAGTACTTC
D gene: NA
clone size: many
J gene: TRBJ2-7
V gene: TRBV9

CDR3 protein: CASSTRTGVSTDTQYF
CDR3 DNA: TGTGCCAGTAGTACCCGGACAGGGGTGAGCACAGATACGCAGTATTTT
D gene: TRBD1
clone size: many
J gene: TRBJ2-3
V gene: TRBV19

CDR3 protein: CSAGGTSNYGYTF
CDR3 DNA: TGCAGTGCTGGGGGGACATCTAACTATGGCTACACCTTC
D gene: NA
clone size: many
J gene: TRBJ1-2
V gene: TRBV20-1

CDR3 protein: CASSPRLAGGTDTQYF
CDR3 DNA: TGTGCCAGCAGTCCTCGACTAGCGGGAGGCACAGATACGCAGTATTTT
D gene: TRBD2
clone size: many
J gene: TRBJ2-3
V gene: TRBV6-2/TRBV6-3

CDR3 protein: CATTYKQGNETQYF
CDR3 DNA: TGTGCCACCACGTACAAACAGGGCAACGAGACCCAGTACTTC
D gene: NA
clone size: few
J gene: TRBJ2-5
V gene: TRBV24-1

CDR3 protein: CSASDRTGGRSSYEQYF
CDR3 DNA: TGCAGTGCTAGTGACCGGACAGGGGGCCGTAGCTCCTACGAGCAGTACTTC
D gene: TRBD1
clone size: many
J gene: TRBJ2-7
V gene: TRBV20-1

CDR3 protein: CASSLAPDGHQHF
CDR3 DNA: TGTGCCAGCAGCTTAGCCCCAGACGGGCACCAGCATTTT
D gene: NA
clone size: NA
J gene: TRBJ1-5
V gene: TRBV7-2

CDR3 protein: CASSRDTDTQYF
CDR3 DNA: TGCGCCAGCAGCCGAGACACAGATACGCAGTATTTT
D gene: NA
clone size: NA
J gene: TRBJ2-3
V gene: TRBV5-1

CDR3 protein: CASSMDRNTGELFF
CDR3 DNA: TGTGCCAGCAGCATGGACAGGAACACCGGGGAGCTGTTTTTT
D gene: NA
clone size: many
J gene: TRBJ2-2
V gene: TRBV5-4

CDR3 protein: CASSPRATTNEKLFF
CDR3 DNA: TGTGCCAGCTCACCCAGAGCCACAACTAATGAAAAACTGTTTTTT
D gene: NA
clone size: many
J gene: TRBJ1-4
V gene: TRBV18

CDR3 protein: CASSETLATDTQYF
CDR3 DNA: TGCGCCAGCAGTGAAACACTAGCCACAGATACGCAGTATTTT
D gene: NA
clone size: many
J gene: TRBJ2-3
V gene: TRBV10-2

CDR3 protein: CASGSPLGGETQYF
CDR3 DNA: TGTGCTAGTGGTTCGCCGTTGGGGGGCGAGACCCAGTACTTC
D gene: NA
clone size: few
J gene: TRBJ2-5
V gene: TRBV12-5

CDR3 protein: CASQTQLGAQYF
CDR3 DNA: TGTGCCAGCCAAACCCAGCTTGGTGCGCAGTATTTT
D gene: NA
clone size: few
J gene: TRBJ2-3
V gene: TRBV12-3/TRBV12-4

CDR3 protein: CSVNAGTGIGYGYTF
CDR3 DNA: TGCAGCGTGAACGCGGGAACAGGGATCGGCTATGGCTACACCTTC
D gene: NA
clone size: many
J gene: TRBJ1-2
V gene: TRBV29-1

CDR3 protein: CASSGQTQGRAQYF
CDR3 DNA: TGTGCCAGCAGTGGCCAGACGCAGGGGAGAGCGCAGTATTTT
D gene: NA
clone size: NA
J gene: TRBJ2-3
V gene: TRBV2

CDR3 protein: CASSFSQGAGTQYF
CDR3 DNA: TGCGCCAGCAGCTTCTCGCAGGGGGCAGGTACGCAGTATTTT
D gene: TRBD1
clone size: many
J gene: TRBJ2-3
V gene: TRBV5-1

CDR3 protein: CASGTSGAGGASYNEQFF
CDR3 DNA: TGTGCCAGCGGCACATCAGGGGCGGGGGGCGCTTCCTACAATGAGCAGTTCTTC
D gene: TRBD2
clone size: NA
J gene: TRBJ2-1
V gene: TRBV12-3/TRBV12-4

CDR3 protein: CASGPWGSRTQYF
CDR3 DNA: TGTGCCAGCGGACCTTGGGGGTCTCGGACCCAGTACTTC
D gene: NA
clone size: few
J gene: TRBJ2-5
V gene: TRBV6-5

CDR3 protein: CASSVVPGGDSPLHF
CDR3 DNA: TGTGCCAGCAGCGTAGTTCCAGGGGGAGATTCACCCCTCCACTTT
D gene: TRBD1
clone size: NA
J gene: TRBJ1-6
V gene: TRBV9

CDR3 protein: CASSSTTGSLEAFF
CDR3 DNA: TGTGCCAGCAGCTCGACAACAGGGTCTCTTGAAGCTTTCTTT
D gene: NA
clone size: many
J gene: TRBJ1-1
V gene: TRBV7-3

CDR3 protein: CASSLGGFGEQFF
CDR3 DNA: TGCGCCAGCAGCTTGGGGGGTTTCGGTGAGCAGTTCTTC
D gene: NA
clone size: many
J gene: TRBJ2-1
V gene: TRBV5-1

CDR3 protein: CASSLNPLDRVKVDGYTF
CDR3 DNA: TGTGCCAGCAGTTTAAATCCCCTGGACAGGGTGAAGGTTGATGGCTACACCTTC
D gene: TRBD1
clone size: few
J gene: TRBJ1-2
V gene: TRBV27

CDR3 protein: CASSFRGGQPQHF
CDR3 DNA: TGTGCCAGCAGTTTCAGGGGGGGCCAGCCCCAGCATTTT
D gene: TRBD1
clone size: NA
J gene: TRBJ1-5
V gene: TRBV12-3/TRBV12-4

CDR3 protein: CASSEGARASTDTQYF
CDR3 DNA: TGTGCCAGCAGTGAAGGGGCCCGAGCCTCCACAGATACGCAGTATTTT
D gene: NA
clone size: few
J gene: TRBJ2-3
V gene: TRBV25-1

CDR3 protein: CSAKAPPEKLFF
CDR3 DNA: TGCAGCGCCAAGGCCCCCCCTGAAAAACTGTTTTTT
D gene: NA
clone size: many
J gene: TRBJ1-4
V gene: TRBV29-1

CDR3 protein: CASSQKEGKRQYF
CDR3 DNA: TGTGCCAGCAGCCAAAAGGAGGGGAAGCGGCAGTACTTC
D gene: NA
clone size: few
J gene: TRBJ2-7
V gene: TRBV5-4

CDR3 protein: CASSLAPGRSHYEQYF
CDR3 DNA: TGTGCCAGCAGTTTAGCACCGGGACGTTCGCACTACGAGCAGTACTTC
D gene: NA
clone size: NA
J gene: TRBJ2-7
V gene: TRBV5-6

CDR3 protein: CASSQDEDQPQHF
CDR3 DNA: TGCGCCAGCAGCCAAGATGAGGATCAGCCCCAGCATTTT
D gene: NA
clone size: few
J gene: TRBJ1-5
V gene: TRBV4-3